This TCR beta chain was found in a study of T cells in localized non-small cell lung cancer. Study-wide findings and caveats: Uninvolved adjacent lung showed higher T cell clonality than tumor.

Regarding this clone: The antigen remains unidentified.

Here immunoSEQ multiplex PCR was the method, and the copy in TCRdb shows in-frame clones only, minus some. Of 20,000 to 25,000 clones listed, around 84% are singletons. The germline V gene has CDR1 SGHNT and CDR2 YYREEE (reference sequence). With 7 bases clipped from V and 4 bases from J, the junction kept 8 bases outside the gene matches. The CDR3 totals 15 residues. Sequenced here: peripheral blood, sampled before any cancer treatment. The chain links TRBV5-4 to TRBJ2-5; 12 positions match TRBD2. The source is a man between 40 and 75 years old with stage I lung adenocarcinoma. The CDR3, as DNA: TGTGCCAGCCACACTAGCGGGGGGTATGGAGAGACCCAGTACTTC. Encoded protein: CASHTSGGYGETQYF.